The 21 T cell receptor beta chains below come from one sample, sequenced in a study of CD8+ T cells in alopecia areata. Extraction of RNA preceded its reverse transcription into cDNA, which served as the sequencing template. Some clones are missing from TCRdb's copy, which holds only in-frame ones; the method was immunoSEQ multiplex PCR. Of 110,000 or so clones listed, 55% to 60% are singletons. Regarding treatment: oral pan-JAK inhibitor, 5-10 mg twice daily. The starting material was CD4+ T cells sorted from blood, obtained at week 24, from a patient treated with tofacitinib. The receptors here all came from a human donor with alopecia areata.

Worth noting for this clone: At the DNA level, this CDR3 is encoded by other sequences in the same sample as well. The CDR3 coding sequence is TGTGCCAGCAGTTACCGGGGGGAGCAGTACTTC. It codes for CASSYRGEQYF. The genes are TRBV6-5 and TRBJ2-7; tentatively, D is TRBD2 (6 bases). The CDR3 loop spans 11 amino acids. Trimming took off 2 bases at V and 7 bases at J, with 6 bases between the two ends. The V gene's germline CDR1 is MNHEY and CDR2 SVGAGI.

The chain couples TRBV2 to TRBJ2-5; 16 nucleotides align to TRBD2. The CDR3 length is 16 residues. The V gene end was trimmed by 6 bases and the J gene end by 2 bases; junction bases not matched to a gene: 3. The germline gives CDR1 SNHLY, CDR2 FYNNEI. CDR3 sequence (DNA): TGTGCCAGCAGAACGGGACTAGCGGGGGGGCAAGAGACCCAGTACTTC. Translated: CASRTGLAGGQETQYF.

The sample holds one count of this clone. V usage is TRBV10-3 and J usage is TRBJ2-7; 10 nucleotides agree with TRBD1. Looked up from germline, CDR1 is ENHRY and CDR2 is SYGVKD. V shed 4 bases and J 3 bases; nucleotides not matched to a gene: 0. This CDR3 is 13 amino acids long. The CDR3 nucleotides are TGTGCCATCAGTGGGGACAGGGGCTACGAGCAGTACTTC. It translates to CAISGDRGYEQYF.

The chain couples TRBV6-5 to TRBJ2-5; 12 bases fit TRBD1. This CDR3 comprises 13 residues. Germline V gene sequence: CDR1 MNHEY, CDR2 SVGAGI. V shed 5 bases and J 5 bases; nucleotides not matched to a gene: 0. CDR3 region: CASSGTGGETQYF. The CDR3 DNA follows: TGTGCCAGCAGTGGGACAGGGGGCGAGACCCAGTACTTC.

This clone was observed a few times. The chain combines TRBV14 with TRBJ2-6; 9 nucleotides align to TRBD1. The CDR3 runs to 18 residues. The J segment lost 0 bases and the V segment lost 4 bases, leaving 7 bases of the junction unmatched. Looked up from germline, CDR1 is SGHDN and CDR2 is FVKESK. CDR3 loop: CASSLPGQGPSGANVLTF. CDR3 nucleotide sequence: TGTGCCAGCAGCCTACCAGGACAGGGGCCCTCTGGGGCCAACGTCCTGACTTTC.

The chain is built from TRBV25-1 and TRBJ1-2, with D unclear. V shed 6 bases and J shed 2 bases, with 10 bases lying between them. Germline CDR1 is MGHDK and CDR2 is SYGVNS. The CDR3 loop spans 13 amino acids. The CDR3 DNA follows: TGTGCCAGCAGGCGGGCAGGAAACTATGGCTACACCTTC. Its translation: CASRRAGNYGYTF.

The chain links TRBV5-6 to TRBJ2-3; D is undetermined. V was trimmed by 7 bases and J by 6 bases, leaving 12 bases between them. The CDR3 sequence is 12 residues long. Germline V lookup: CDR1 SGHDT, CDR2 YYEEEE. CDR3 sequence: CASQSQEDTQYF. Here the CDR3 DNA reads TGTGCCAGCCAATCTCAGGAGGATACGCAGTATTTT.

This clone was observed a few times. This chain connects TRBV7-9 to TRBJ2-3, with TRBD1 identical over 8 bases. The CDR3 runs to 15 residues. Trimming cost V 5 bases and J 0 bases; bases outside gene matches: 4. Germline values: CDR1 SEHNR, CDR2 FQNEAQ (reference sequence). In DNA, the CDR3 is TGTGCCAGCAGCCAAGACAGGGGAAGCACAGATACGCAGTATTTT. Its protein product is CASSQDRGSTDTQYF.

This clone was picked up a small number of times. V is TRBV30 and J is TRBJ1-1; D is perhaps TRBD1 (5 bases). V was clipped by 8 bases and J by 10 bases, with 17 bases between them. Germline loops: CDR1 GTSNPN, CDR2 SVGIG (reference sequence). The CDR3 loop spans 11 amino acids. In nucleotides, the CDR3 is TGTGCCGGGGGGGGTAGCACCCGAGCTTTCTTT. Translating gives CAGGGSTRAFF. The whole variable domain, filled in from reference TRBV30 and TRBJ1-1, reads SQTIHQWPATLVQPVGSPLSLECTVEGTSNPNLYWYRQAAGRGLQLLFYSVGIGQISSEVPQNLSASRPQDRQFILSSKKLLLSDSGFYLCAGGGSTRAFFGQGTRLTVV.

This clone turned up a few times. This chain links TRBV15 with TRBJ1-2; tentatively, D is TRBD1 (5 bases). The CDR3 spans 15 residues. Germline V gene lookup returns CDR1 LNHNV and CDR2 YYDKDF (reference sequence). Deletions cut 1 base from V and 2 bases from J, with 11 bases between. In DNA form, the CDR3 reads TGTGCCACCAGCAGAGGGACAACGTTAAACTATGGCTACACCTTC. Protein sequence: CATSRGTTLNYGYTF.

This rearrangement joins TRBV11-2 to TRBJ1-1; possible D gene TRBD1, 5 bases. This CDR3 is built from 14 residues. The germline V gene encodes CDR1 SGHAT and CDR2 FQNNGV. Trimming removed 1 base at V and 1 base at J, with 7 bases between. The CDR3 DNA sequence: TGTGCCAGCAGCTTAGCTCAGGGGAACACTGAAGCTTTCTTT. It is translated as CASSLAQGNTEAFF.

This clone was seen more than once but under ten times. J is TRBJ1-2 and V is TRBV11-2, with TRBD1 matching over 8 bases. Germline assignment: CDR1 SGHAT and CDR2 FQNNGV. This CDR3 spans 13 amino acids. J gave up 8 bases and V 5 bases, and 7 bases lay outside the gene matches. The DNA of the CDR3 is TGTGCCAGCAGCGAGGACAGGGACAGAGGCTACACCTTC. Translating it yields CASSEDRDRGYTF.

This clone was detected only a few times. The rearrangement links TRBV7-9 to TRBJ1-2, with 7 bases that match TRBD1. The CDR3 covers 15 residues. Trimming at V came to 1 base and at J to 2 bases, leaving 4 bases not matched to a gene. CDR1 and CDR2 from the germline V gene are SEHNR and FQNEAQ (reference sequence). Here the CDR3 DNA reads TGTGCCAGCAGCTTAGGGACAGGCATGAACTATGGCTACACCTTC. Protein: CASSLGTGMNYGYTF.

V is TRBV4-3 and J is TRBJ1-4, with 7 bases fitting TRBD1. V shed 3 bases and J 2 bases; nucleotides not matched to a gene: 3. Germline V lookup: CDR1 LGHNA, CDR2 YSLEER. The CDR3 runs 15 residues. For the CDR3, the DNA is TGCGCCAGCAGCCAGAGACAGGGCACTAATGAAAAACTGTTTTTT. The encoded protein is CASSQRQGTNEKLFF.

About this clone: Relative to the germline gene, one junction end is altered; a read error may explain this. The chain has TRBV10-3 and TRBJ2-3, with TRBD1 as a possible D gene (6 bases). The CDR3 sequence is 15 residues long. CDR1 is ENHRY, CDR2 SYGVKD, per germline. This CDR3 is CAIGMGAAQADMQYF. CDR3 coding DNA: TGTGCCATCGGGATGGGGGCGGCCCAGGCAGATATGCAGTATTTT.

This chain links TRBV4-3 with TRBJ1-2, with 11 bases lining up with TRBD1. With V trimmed by 1 base and J by 3 bases, 1 base remained unmatched. The CDR3 is 15 residues long. The germline V gene has CDR1 LGHNA and CDR2 YSLEER. CDR3 in amino acids: CASSQGTGGDYGYTF. The CDR3 DNA follows: TGCGCCAGCAGCCAAGGGACAGGGGGCGACTATGGCTACACCTTC.

The J gene is TRBJ2-2, the V gene TRBV2; 10 bases map to TRBD1. The CDR3 runs 15 residues. The germline V gene has CDR1 SNHLY and CDR2 FYNNEI. Losses at the gene ends were 6 bases for V and 6 bases for J; bases not matched to a gene: 7. The CDR3 sequence is CASRRTGGRAGELFF. The CDR3 DNA sequence: TGTGCCAGCAGGAGGACAGGGGGTCGAGCCGGGGAGCTGTTTTTT.

This clone was found once. This sequence joins TRBV7-2 and TRBJ2-5; 7 nucleotides line up with TRBD1. The germline V gene encodes CDR1 SGHTA and CDR2 FQGNSA. V lost 5 bases to trimming and J lost 1 base; unmatched junction nucleotides: 4. The CDR3 covers 14 residues. The CDR3 DNA follows: TGTGCCAGCAGCCCCCGGACAGGCCAAGAGACCCAGTACTTC. Its translation is CASSPRTGQETQYF.

The rearrangement links TRBV11-3 to TRBJ2-7; D is ambiguous. Germline V gene lookup returns CDR1 SGHNT and CDR2 YENEEA. This CDR3 is 15 amino acids long. V lost 1 base, J lost 2 bases, and 12 bases lay in between. CDR3 loop: CASSLGTGRTYEQYF. The CDR3 DNA reads TGTGCCAGCAGCTTAGGAACCGGACGGACCTACGAGCAGTACTTC. Full variable domain (missing parts from reference TRBV11-3 and TRBJ2-7): EAGVVQSPRYKIIEKKQPVAFWCNPISGHNTLYWYLQNLGQGPELLIRYENEEAVDDSQLPKDRFSAERLKGVDSTLKIQPAELGDSAVYLCASSLGTGRTYEQYFGPGTRLTVT.

This clone was seen only a few times. The chain recombines TRBV4-3 with TRBJ2-7; tentatively, D is TRBD2 (6 bases). V lost 1 base, J lost 2 bases, and 18 bases lay in between. Per the germline V gene, CDR1 is LGHNA and CDR2 is YSLEER. This CDR3 is built from 17 residues. The CDR3: CASSQVPRGSGPYEQYF. For the CDR3, the DNA is TGCGCCAGCAGCCAAGTCCCCCGGGGGAGCGGCCCCTACGAGCAGTACTTC.

This clone has a handful of counts. The chain carries TRBV7-2 and TRBJ1-1; 7 nucleotides line up with TRBD1. V lost 5 bases, J lost 0 bases, and 9 bases stayed unmatched. Germline loops: CDR1 SGHTA, CDR2 FQGNSA. The CDR3 sequence is 16 residues long. The CDR3 sequence is CASSPQGQMMNTEAFF. CDR3 coding DNA: TGTGCCAGCAGCCCTCAGGGACAGATGATGAACACTGAAGCTTTCTTT.